This T cell receptor beta chain was captured by sequencing in a study of T cells in Graves' hyperthyroidism and ophthalmopathy. On the study more broadly: Peripheral blood was collected at initial diagnosis, before any treatment.

Those patients with uncontrolled infection, other autoimmune disease, pregnancy or lactation were excluded. Amplification targeted TCR beta CDR3 regions from RNA transcripts. With the HTBI primer set, the TCR CDR3 went through a first round of RT-PCR. A single record per CDR3 protein comes from TCRdb applying MiXCR to the multiplex PCR reads. The sample consists of fewer than 200,000 distinct CDR3 sequences, about 17% of them appearing once. The clonotype originates from a woman aged 45-65 years with Graves' hyperthyroidism. Input material: blood.

The CDR3 sequence: CASSQGQGFGYTF. The CDR3 region has the DNA TGCGCCAGCAGCCAGGGACAGGGCTTTGGCTACACCTTC. V and J are TRBV5-1 and TRBJ1-2; 9 bases align to TRBD1. The CDR3 covers 13 residues. The V segment lost 4 bases and the J segment 7 bases; nucleotides outside the gene matches: 5. Germline V lookup: CDR1 SGHRS, CDR2 YFSETQ.